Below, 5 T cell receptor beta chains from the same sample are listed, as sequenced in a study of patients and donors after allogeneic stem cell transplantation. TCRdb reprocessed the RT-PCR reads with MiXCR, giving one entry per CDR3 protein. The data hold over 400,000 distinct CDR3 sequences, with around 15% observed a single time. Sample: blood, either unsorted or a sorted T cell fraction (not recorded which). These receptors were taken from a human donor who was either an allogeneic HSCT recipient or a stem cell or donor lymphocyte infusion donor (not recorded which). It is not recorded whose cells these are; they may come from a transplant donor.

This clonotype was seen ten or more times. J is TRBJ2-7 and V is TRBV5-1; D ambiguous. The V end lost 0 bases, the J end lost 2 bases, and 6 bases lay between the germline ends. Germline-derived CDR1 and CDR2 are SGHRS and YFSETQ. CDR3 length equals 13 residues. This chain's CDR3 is CASSLARTYEQYF. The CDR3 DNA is TGCGCCAGCAGCTTGGCCAGGACCTACGAGCAGTACTTC.

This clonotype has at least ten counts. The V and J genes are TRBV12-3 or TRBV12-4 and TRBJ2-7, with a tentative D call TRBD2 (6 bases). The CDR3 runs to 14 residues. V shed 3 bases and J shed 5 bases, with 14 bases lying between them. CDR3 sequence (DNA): TGTGCCAGCAGTTTCTCGGGAGTATTCGACGAGCAGTACTTC. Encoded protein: CASSFSGVFDEQYF.

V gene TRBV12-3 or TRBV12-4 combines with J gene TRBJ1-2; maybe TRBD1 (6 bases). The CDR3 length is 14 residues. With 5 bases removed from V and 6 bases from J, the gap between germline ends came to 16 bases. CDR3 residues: CASSHGSQGNGYTF. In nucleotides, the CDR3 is TGTGCCAGCAGTCATGGGAGTCAGGGGAATGGCTACACCTTC.

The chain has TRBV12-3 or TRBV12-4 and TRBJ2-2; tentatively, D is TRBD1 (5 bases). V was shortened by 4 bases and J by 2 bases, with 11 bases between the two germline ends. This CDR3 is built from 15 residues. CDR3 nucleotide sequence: TGTGCCAGCAGTTCGCCAGGGTCCAACACCGGGGAGCTGTTTTTT. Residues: CASSSPGSNTGELFF.

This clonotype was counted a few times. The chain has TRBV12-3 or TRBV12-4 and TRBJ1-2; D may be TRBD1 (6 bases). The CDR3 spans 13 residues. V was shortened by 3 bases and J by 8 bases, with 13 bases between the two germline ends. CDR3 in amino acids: CASSFSTGGGYTF. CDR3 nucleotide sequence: TGTGCCAGCAGTTTTAGTACCGGGGGCGGCTACACCTTC.